Given below is one TCR beta chain in context. The sample has other DNA sequences that encode this CDR3 too. Per the original data handling: Amplifying reference gene primers gave estimates of nucleated cell counts. This table comes from immunoSEQ multiplex PCR, and its TCRdb copy is limited to in-frame clones, with some not included. V and J calls and clone size are copied from that table; D and trimming were computed from the DNA. Among 250,000 to 350,000 clones listed, 80% to 90% were seen once. Grouping used clinical history reported by participants in a survey and questionnaire. This sample was included in a study of blood T cell repertoires in COVID-19. Study-level information: Samples of COVID-19 (acute and convalescent) were obtained from the United States, Italy and Spain. The cDNA or gDNA used as material had been derived from T cells, B-cell-depleted T cells, or PBMCs.

The length of the CDR3 is 15 residues. Per the germline V gene, CDR1 is SGHTS and CDR2 is YDEGEE. V gave up 2 bases and J gave up 0 bases, with 6 bases separating them. What was sequenced was PBMCs or T cells enriched from blood (not recorded which). The sequence derives from a woman in her twenties or thirties who had recovered from COVID-19. The V and J genes are TRBV5-8 and TRBJ2-6; no clear D gene. CDR3 sequence reads: CASSFQFSGANVLTF. For the CDR3, the DNA is TGTGCCAGCAGCTTTCAGTTCTCTGGGGCCAACGTCCTGACTTTC.